This TCR beta chain came from a study of blood T cell repertoires in COVID-19. Study overall: Specimens from acute and convalescent COVID-19 originated in the United States, Italy and Spain. The analysed material was cDNA or gDNA that came from T cells, B-cell-depleted T cells, or PBMCs.

J was trimmed by 2 bases and V by 5 bases; bases with no gene match: 15. This CDR3 is built from 18 residues. Germline V gives CDR1 LNHDA, CDR2 SQIVND (reference sequence). Under the authors' procedure: Reference gene primer amplification gave nucleated cell count estimates. Sequenced by immunoSEQ multiplex PCR; TCRdb stores in-frame clones only, minus some. V and J calls and clone size are given by that table; D and trimming were obtained from the DNA. The repertoire has over 150,000 clones, roughly four fifths of them found once; the top ten carry around an eighth. This clone came up once. The sample taken for sequencing was peripheral blood. This chain joins TRBV19 and TRBJ2-7, with TRBD2 matching over 10 bases. The sequence derives from a woman aged 45 to 65 with acute or convalescent COVID-19. The CDR3 DNA sequence: TGTGCCAGTAGTCATTCAGGACCTCGGACTAGCGGTACCTACGAGCAGTACTTC. Translating gives CASSHSGPRTSGTYEQYF.